These 3 T cell receptor beta chains originate from one sample sequenced in a study of T cell repertoires in cytomegalovirus infection (dated by TCRdb to between 2018 and 2021). TCRdb names Illumina HiSeq 1500 as the instrument used. TCRdb reprocessing: public reads trimmed at Q25 with fastp, clones called with MiXCR, in-frame beta chains kept. Each entry merges the rows of one CDR3 protein and shows their most common DNA and genes. This sample holds 200,000 or so distinct CDR3 sequences; approximately 19% were observed only once. The ten largest clones represent approximately 2.9% of the sample. The sequenced material came from PBMCs. Receptors were obtained from a human donor in good health (CMV status not recorded). Some clones in this sample may be carry-over from other donors' samples.

This clonotype was seen only a few times. V usage is TRBV28 and J usage is TRBJ2-7; 9 nucleotides align to TRBD2. This CDR3 is 16 amino acids long. Germline V lookup: CDR1 MDHEN, CDR2 SYDVKM. Trimming took 8 bases from V and 0 from J; bases not matched to a gene: 11. The CDR3 loop reads CASQLRLAAFSYEQYF. The CDR3 region has the DNA TGTGCCAGCCAACTCCGACTAGCGGCCTTCTCCTACGAGCAGTACTTC.

This clonotype was seen many times. The chain joins TRBV12-3 or TRBV12-4 to TRBJ2-1; 10 bases are shared with TRBD2. The CDR3 spans 14 residues. The J segment lost 4 bases and the V segment lost 5 bases, leaving 2 bases of the junction unmatched. CDR3 sequence reads: CASSRTSGYNEQFF. The CDR3, as DNA: TGTGCCAGCAGTAGGACTAGCGGATACAATGAGCAGTTCTTC.

This clonotype was picked up a small number of times. The chain uses TRBV28 and TRBJ1-1; TRBD1 might be the D (6 bases). The CDR3 runs to 13 residues. Germline loops: CDR1 MDHEN, CDR2 SYDVKM. The V and J ends lost 10 bases and 4 bases respectively, with 16 bases between them. The CDR3 DNA reads TGTGCCACCCTCCCAGGGGACACCACTGAAGCTTTCTTT. Translation: CATLPGDTTEAFF.